Listed here is a single T cell receptor beta chain. Its antigen is currently not known. The sample holds no much larger clone one base away, and base qualities are not on file. The method behind the library was 5' RACE. TCRdb lists the instrument as NextSeq 500. In the TCR library protocol, unique molecular identifiers were attached to individual cDNA molecules to correct for PCR bias and sequencing error. Both TCR alpha and beta chains were sequenced, and tight co-correlation was observed between alpha and beta sequence abundances in each sample. The study's processing was this. V gene, J gene and CDR3 annotation of TCR sequences was performed with Decombinator V4. Expanded TCRs were defined as changing significantly between any two time points under a Poisson model with p below 0.0001. TCR abundances were normalised to the total number of TCRs sequenced in each sample and reported as counts per million. A search of VDJdb, accessed on 1 November 2021, was run for TCRs annotated to CMV, EBV and SARS-CoV-2, with TCRs annotated for multiple antigens excluded. The public reads were quality trimmed at Q25 with fastp and then assembled into clones with MiXCR by TCRdb, keeping productive beta chains. Records with the same CDR3 protein are collapsed into one entry carrying the most frequent genes and DNA. TCRdb, not the original authors, processed these V and J calls. This sample holds more than 95,000 distinct CDR3 sequences; around 14% were observed only once. Just over 20% of the sample is in the top ten clones.

This sample is part of a study of early T cells in non-severe SARS-CoV-2 infection (dated by TCRdb to the early 2020s). In terms of the full investigation: Bulk RNA from unsorted whole blood was used for TCR sequencing, so alpha and beta chains could not be paired. Findings and caveats that apply to the study as a whole: VDJdb matching was skewed toward anti-spike CD8 responses and likely underestimated virus-specific expansions by missing private and CD4 specificities.

Set within a cohort of healthcare workers in London, UK, this nested case-control study involved weekly PCR testing of nasopharyngeal swabs along with blood sampling. Healthcare workers were recruited during the week of the UK lockdown, between 23 and 31 March 2020, and followed weekly for up to about 15 weeks. The sequence was obtained from an adult who was a healthcare worker with PCR-confirmed SARS-CoV-2 infection or an uninfected control (not recorded which). Sequences were obtained from whole blood.

Here is the DNA: TGTGCCAGCAATTCTTACACCGGGGAGCTGTTTTTT. This gives the protein CASNSYTGELFF. This receptor chain uses TRBV28 and TRBJ2-2; there is no confident call for the D gene. From its cysteine to its phenylalanine, the CDR3 spans 12 amino acids. Of all the DNA, just the CDR3 is kept, 36 bases in frame from base 1. V drops 7 bases and J drops 3 bases, leaving 6 bases in between. The germline V gene yields MDHEN for CDR1 and SYDVKM for CDR2.